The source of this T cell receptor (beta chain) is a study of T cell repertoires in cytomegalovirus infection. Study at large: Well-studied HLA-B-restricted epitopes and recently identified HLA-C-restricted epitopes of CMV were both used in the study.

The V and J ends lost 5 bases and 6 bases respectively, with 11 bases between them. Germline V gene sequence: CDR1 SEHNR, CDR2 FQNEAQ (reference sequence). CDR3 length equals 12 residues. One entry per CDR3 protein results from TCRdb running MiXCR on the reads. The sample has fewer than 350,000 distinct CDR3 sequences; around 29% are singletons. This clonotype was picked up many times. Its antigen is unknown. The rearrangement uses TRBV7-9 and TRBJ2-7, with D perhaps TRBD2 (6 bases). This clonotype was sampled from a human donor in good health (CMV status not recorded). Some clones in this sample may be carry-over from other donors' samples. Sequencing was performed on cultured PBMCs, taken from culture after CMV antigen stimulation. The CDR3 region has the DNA TGTGCCAGCAGCCCTGGGACTGCCGAGCAGTACTTC. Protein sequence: CASSPGTAEQYF.